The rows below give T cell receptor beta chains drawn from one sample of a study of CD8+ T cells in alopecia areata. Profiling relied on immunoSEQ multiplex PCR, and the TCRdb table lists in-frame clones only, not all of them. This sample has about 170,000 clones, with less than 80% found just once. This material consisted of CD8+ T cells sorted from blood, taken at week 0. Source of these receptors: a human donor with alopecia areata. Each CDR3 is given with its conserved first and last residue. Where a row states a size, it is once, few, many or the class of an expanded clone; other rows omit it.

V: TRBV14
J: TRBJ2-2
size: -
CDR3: CASSQEGQGYTGELFF

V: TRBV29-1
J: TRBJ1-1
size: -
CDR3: CSVGVLPNQENTEAFF

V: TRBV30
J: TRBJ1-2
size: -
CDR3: CAWSVLDRGPTNYGYTF

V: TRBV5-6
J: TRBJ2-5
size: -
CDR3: CASSLVGDSGAQYF

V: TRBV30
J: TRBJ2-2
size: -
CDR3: CAWRNQRVPGELFF

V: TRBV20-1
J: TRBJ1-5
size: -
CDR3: CSARVYQPQHF

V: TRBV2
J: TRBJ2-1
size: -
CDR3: CASSDVSEPNEQFF

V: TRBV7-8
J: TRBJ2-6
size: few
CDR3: CASSPPRAGANVLTF

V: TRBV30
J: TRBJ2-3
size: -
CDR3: CAADGGGPADTQYF

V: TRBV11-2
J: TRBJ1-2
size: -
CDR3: CASSRPGFYGYTF

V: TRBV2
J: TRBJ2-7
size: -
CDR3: CASRNYEQYF

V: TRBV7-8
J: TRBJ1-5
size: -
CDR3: CASSLGSYGNQPQHF

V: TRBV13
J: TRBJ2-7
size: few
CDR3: CASSAGNSYEQYF

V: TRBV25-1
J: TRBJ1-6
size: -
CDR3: CASIQGFGSPLHF

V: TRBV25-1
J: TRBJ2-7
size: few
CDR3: CASSDWAEQYF

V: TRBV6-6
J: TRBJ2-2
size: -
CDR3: CASSLLTGELFF